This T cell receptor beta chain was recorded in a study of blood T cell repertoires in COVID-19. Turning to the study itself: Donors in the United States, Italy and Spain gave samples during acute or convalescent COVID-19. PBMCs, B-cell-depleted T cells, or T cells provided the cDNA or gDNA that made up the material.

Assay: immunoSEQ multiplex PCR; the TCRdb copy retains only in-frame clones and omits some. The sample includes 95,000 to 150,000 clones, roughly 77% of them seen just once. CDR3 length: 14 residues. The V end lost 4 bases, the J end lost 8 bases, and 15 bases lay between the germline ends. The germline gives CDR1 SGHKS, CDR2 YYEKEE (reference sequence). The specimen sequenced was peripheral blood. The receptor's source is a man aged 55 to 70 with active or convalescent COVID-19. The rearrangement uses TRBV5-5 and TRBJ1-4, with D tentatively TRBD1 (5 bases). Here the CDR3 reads CASSPDSSWEKLFF. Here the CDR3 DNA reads TGTGCCAGCAGCCCAGACAGTAGTTGGGAAAAACTGTTTTTT.